This T cell receptor (beta chain) originates from a study of identical twins (dated by TCRdb to the mid-2010s). Looking at the study overall: TCR alpha and beta repertoires from monozygotic twins, unrelated adults of various ages and cord blood were deep-sequenced to test whether fetal clonotypes persist. To rule out contamination, the twin experiments were replicated at different times with different library preparation protocols.

This clonotype was picked up many times. The specificity of this receptor is unknown. There are no base qualities to consult, and no much larger clone falls within one base. V loses 4 bases at its end and J loses 2 bases; junction bases beyond the gene matches: 1. Per the germline V gene (reference sequence), DFQATT is the CDR1 and SNEGSKA is the CDR2. There are 13 amino acids in the CDR3, from cysteine to phenylalanine inclusive. CDR3 DNA only is kept here, 39 bases in frame from base 1. Every donor was a healthy Caucasian. Three pairs of female monozygotic twins, all aged roughly 18 to 29 years, made up the twin cohort. Using Miltenyi CD45RO+ enrichment and human naive T-cell isolation kits, memory (CD45RO+) and naive T cells were isolated from PBMC. Overall study results and their limits: Because the same donors could not be followed over many years, conclusions were based on cross-sectional statistical analysis. In monozygotic twins, out-of-frame TCR alpha sharing was systematically underestimated by recombination models, although the models agreed with sharing between unrelated individuals. Invariant T cells such as MAIT and iNKT could partly confound zero-insertion analyses, although diverse VJ usage argued against such confounding for most clonotypes. Fewer insertions were carried by abundant cord blood beta clonotypes, a similar but weaker trend appeared in young adult naive repertoires, and no such trend appeared in memory repertoires. Compared with coincidental sharing between unrelated individuals, out-of-frame TCR alpha sequences shared between twins had an excess of sequences with low generation probability. A weaker excess of twin sharing was found in beta out-of-frame sequences because the signal-to-noise ratio was lowered by fewer shared sequences.

Library preparation used 5' RACE. Sequencing instrument: Illumina HiSeq 2000. A universal primer binding site was introduced by template switching, and a unique molecular identifier was present in the final cDNA, enabling accurate counting of TCR cDNA molecules. Specific primers in the conserved constant-segment region were used to synthesize first-strand cDNA for TCR alpha and beta chains. To control for contamination, each cDNA library was double barcoded with a SMART-Mk sample barcode plus Illumina barcodes. Two successive PCR steps introduced TruSeq adapter sequences along with Illumina sample barcodes. The TCR alpha and beta cDNA libraries were sequenced on the Illumina HiSeq platform using custom primers. As for the authors' bioinformatics: Unique molecular identifiers were extracted from raw reads with MiGEC, and CDR3 positions were determined with MiXCR. Recombination models were inferred per individual with the repgenHMM and IGoR tools using an EM algorithm. The analysis of shared clonotypes was done with the tcR package in R, with sharing normalized by the product of cloneset sizes. To study raw recombination free of thymic and clonal selection effects, out-of-frame nonproductive sequences were analyzed. The raw public reads went through TCRdb reprocessing: fastp at Q25, MiXCR clone calling, in-frame beta chains kept. Rows merge per CDR3 protein into single entries with the most common DNA and genes. The authors' filters were not applied to this entry. For this sample the table gives about 200,000 distinct CDR3 sequences, of which roughly 7.5% were detected only once. About 2% of the sample lies in the top ten.

The sample also formed part of further work on yellow fever vaccine responses in identical twins. The second paper states: According to the authors, the vaccine-induced T cell response in identical twins seemed to be partly convergent and partly specific to each individual. The study precisely tracked vaccine-responding T cell clones in identical twins.

The sequence came from a woman in her late teens or twenties in good health. Recombination joined TRBV20-1 with TRBJ2-3, and 9 junction bases match TRBD2. Sequencing used memory (CD45RO+) T cells sorted from blood. Explained via the paper, the cell subset or site label denotes: CD45RO+ enriched T cells. CDR3 reads: CSATSGNTDTQYF. The DNA reads TGCAGTGCTACTAGCGGGAACACAGATACGCAGTATTTT.